The next 18 T cell receptor beta chains were all read from a single sample in a study of blood T cell repertoires in COVID-19. Sequenced by immunoSEQ multiplex PCR; TCRdb stores in-frame clones only, minus some. The sample consists of roughly 190,000 clones, 75% to 90% of them appearing once. The source material was PBMCs or T cells enriched from blood (not recorded which). Receptors originate from a woman aged 18-29 years who had recovered from COVID-19.

The V call is TRBV4-1, the J call TRBJ1-1; TRBD1 aligns across 7 bases. Germline lookup yields CDR1 MGHRA and CDR2 YSYEKL. The CDR3 extends over 18 amino acids. J lost 1 base, V lost 0 bases, and 11 bases had no gene match. The DNA for the CDR3 is TGCGCCAGCAGCCAAGACCCTGACAGGGCCCGTAAGAACACTGAAGCTTTCTTT. The encoded protein is CASSQDPDRARKNTEAFF.

The chain recombines TRBV29-1 with TRBJ2-7; 11 nucleotides match TRBD1. CDR1 and CDR2 (germline): SQVTM, ANQGSEA. The length of the CDR3 is 13 residues. Germline trimming cut 8 bases from V and 5 bases from J; bases unmatched to any gene: 8. This CDR3 is CSSMGTGGDEQYF. CDR3 bases: TGCAGCTCTATGGGGACAGGGGGAGACGAGCAGTACTTC.

This clone was seen a single time. This rearrangement joins TRBV12-5 to TRBJ2-1; 7 nucleotides line up with TRBD1. The CDR3 contains 14 residues. After removal of 7 bases from V and 8 bases from J, the junction contained 11 bases not matched to a gene. Germline V gives CDR1 LGHNT, CDR2 FRNRAP. DNA of the CDR3: TGTGCTAGTGAAAGTGACAGGGATAGGTATGAGCAGTTCTTC. As protein: CASESDRDRYEQFF.

This chain uses TRBV6-4 with TRBJ2-7; 7 bases are shared with TRBD2. Trimming took 8 bases from V and 5 from J; bases not matched to a gene: 6. Germline V gene sequence: CDR1 MRHNA, CDR2 SNTAGT. The length of the CDR3 is 12 residues. As DNA, the CDR3 is TGTGCCAGCCCCGGGGGGAAACACGAGCAGTACTTC. Protein sequence: CASPGGKHEQYF.

V gene TRBV28 combines with J gene TRBJ2-7, with TRBD2 identical over 7 bases. V trimming: 3 bases; J trimming: 1 base; junction bases outside the gene matches: 6. Germline CDR1 is MDHEN and CDR2 is SYDVKM. This CDR3 has 15 residues. CDR3 nucleotide sequence: TGTGCCAGCAGTTTGGCGGGAGTTAAGTCCTACGAGCAGTACTTC. Amino acids: CASSLAGVKSYEQYF.

V and J are TRBV28 and TRBJ1-1; D remains unclear. V lost 4 bases to trimming and J lost 5 bases, with 11 bases between them. CDR1 is MDHEN and CDR2 is SYDVKM in the germline V gene. The length of the CDR3 is 13 residues. DNA for the CDR3: TGTGCCAGCAGTTCCCGGGTGCGGACTGAAGCTTTCTTT. Its protein is CASSSRVRTEAFF. The variable domain in full, with the rest retrieved from reference TRBV28 and TRBJ1-1, is DVKVTQSSRYLVKRTGEKVFLECVQDMDHENMFWYRQDPGLGLRLIYFSYDVKMKEKGDIPEGYSVSREKKERFSLILESASTNQTSMYLCASSSRVRTEAFFGQGTRLTVV.

V gene TRBV5-1 combines with J gene TRBJ2-7; 8 bases map to TRBD2. CDR3 length equals 15 residues. Germline CDR1 reads SGHRS; CDR2 reads YFSETQ. V was pared by 5 bases and J by 3 bases, with 10 bases of the junction left unmatched. CDR3 residues: CASSTGGGSFYEQYF. The CDR3, as DNA: TGCGCCAGCAGTACGGGAGGGGGATCTTTCTACGAGCAGTACTTC.

The chain recombines TRBV28 with TRBJ2-7; 7 bases match TRBD2. This CDR3 region has 17 residues. The ends lost 2 bases at V and 2 bases at J; junction bases unmatched: 12. Germline CDR1 and CDR2: MDHEN and SYDVKM. The CDR3 nucleotides read TGTGCCAGCAGTTTACCCCTGGGGGGAGGGTACCCCTACGAGCAGTACTTC. It encodes CASSLPLGGGYPYEQYF.

J is TRBJ1-6 and V is TRBV28; TRBD1 might be the D (5 bases). CDR1 MDHEN and CDR2 SYDVKM come from the germline V gene. The V and J ends lost 3 bases and 7 bases respectively, with 13 bases between them. The CDR3 totals 15 residues. CDR3 sequence reads: CASSFDKGWNSPLHF. The CDR3 DNA reads TGTGCCAGCAGTTTCGATAAGGGGTGGAATTCACCCCTCCACTTT.

The V call is TRBV7-9, the J call TRBJ2-3, with TRBD2 matching 13 bases. The CDR3 has 17 residues. Losses at the gene ends were 6 bases for V and 15 bases for J; bases not matched to a gene: 21. Germline assignment: CDR1 SEHNR and CDR2 FQNEAQ (reference sequence). The CDR3 loop reads CASSTSGTSGVLIPRYF. In nucleotides, the CDR3 is TGTGCCAGCAGTACCTCCGGGACTAGCGGGGTCCTGATACCTAGATATTTT.

The chain carries TRBV30 and TRBJ2-7; tentatively, D is TRBD1 (6 bases). CDR1 and CDR2 from the germline V gene are GTSNPN and SVGIG (reference sequence). This CDR3 is built from 11 residues. V lost 3 bases and J 6 bases, leaving 9 bases between the germline ends. In DNA form, the CDR3 reads TGTGCCTGGAGCAGGGGCTCCGAGCAGTACTTC. Encoded protein: CAWSRGSEQYF. Full variable domain (rest looked up from reference TRBV30 and TRBJ2-7): SQTIHQWPATLVQPVGSPLSLECTVEGTSNPNLYWYRQAAGRGLQLLFYSVGIGQISSEVPQNLSASRPQDRQFILSSKKLLLSDSGFYLCAWSRGSEQYFGPGTRLTVT.

The gene calls are TRBV2 and TRBJ2-1, with 12 bases aligning to TRBD2. Germline values: CDR1 SNHLY, CDR2 FYNNEI. Germline trimming cut 4 bases from V and 9 bases from J; bases unmatched to any gene: 4. The CDR3 length is 14 residues. DNA of the CDR3: TGTGCCAGCAGTGGTCTACTAGCGGGAGGTGAGCAGTTCTTC. It is translated as CASSGLLAGGEQFF.

CDR3 region: CASSFEGERDEQYF. CDR3 nucleotide sequence: TGTGCCAGCAGCTTCGAGGGGGAGAGGGACGAGCAGTACTTC. This chain uses TRBV5-4 with TRBJ2-7; the D gene is possibly TRBD1 (6 bases). The germline CDR1 and CDR2 sequences are SGHNT and YYREEE (reference sequence). The CDR3 contains 14 residues. V was trimmed by 2 bases and J by 5 bases, leaving 14 bases between them.

This clone appeared a single time. The rearrangement links TRBV28 to TRBJ2-7, with a tentative D call TRBD1 (6 bases). The CDR3 runs 14 residues. The V and J ends lost 8 bases and 2 bases respectively, with 16 bases between them. Germline CDR1 is MDHEN and CDR2 is SYDVKM. The CDR3: CASPFRGGAYEQYF. As DNA, the CDR3 is TGTGCCAGCCCTTTTCGAGGGGGTGCCTACGAGCAGTACTTC.

A word on this clone: Other DNA sequences of this sample code for an identical CDR3. The CDR3 loop reads CASSRQGVGNQPQHF. The CDR3 DNA reads as TGTGCCAGCAGTAGACAGGGTGTTGGCAATCAGCCCCAGCATTTT. The chain uses TRBV28 and TRBJ1-5; 7 nucleotides match TRBD1. CDR1 and CDR2 from the germline V gene are MDHEN and SYDVKM. The V gene end was trimmed by 5 bases and the J gene end by 2 bases; junction bases not matched to a gene: 6. This CDR3 contains 15 residues.

The V and J genes are TRBV4-2 and TRBJ2-7; D may be TRBD1 (5 bases). The CDR3 covers 14 residues. Germline values: CDR1 LGHNA, CDR2 YNFKEQ. V was cut by 1 base and J by 4 bases, with 11 bases left in between. The CDR3 loop is CASSQVDRDYEQYF. The CDR3 DNA is TGTGCCAGCAGCCAAGTCGACAGAGATTACGAGCAGTACTTC.

The chain couples TRBV9 to TRBJ1-6; D ambiguous. This CDR3 spans 13 amino acids. Germline CDR1 reads SGDLS; CDR2 reads YYNGEE. V lost 4 bases and J 8 bases, leaving 10 bases between the germline ends. CDR3 protein: CASSPSVDSPLHF. CDR3 DNA sequence: TGTGCCAGCAGCCCCTCAGTGGATTCACCCCTCCACTTT.

The chain employs TRBV6-5 and TRBJ1-1, with 7 positions matching TRBD1. The CDR3 is made up of 14 amino acids. Looked up from germline, CDR1 is MNHEY and CDR2 is SVGAGI. V shed 6 bases and J 3 bases; nucleotides not matched to a gene: 7. The CDR3 DNA is TGTGCCAGCAGGAGGGGACAGAGATACACTGAAGCTTTCTTT. Translation gives CASRRGQRYTEAFF.